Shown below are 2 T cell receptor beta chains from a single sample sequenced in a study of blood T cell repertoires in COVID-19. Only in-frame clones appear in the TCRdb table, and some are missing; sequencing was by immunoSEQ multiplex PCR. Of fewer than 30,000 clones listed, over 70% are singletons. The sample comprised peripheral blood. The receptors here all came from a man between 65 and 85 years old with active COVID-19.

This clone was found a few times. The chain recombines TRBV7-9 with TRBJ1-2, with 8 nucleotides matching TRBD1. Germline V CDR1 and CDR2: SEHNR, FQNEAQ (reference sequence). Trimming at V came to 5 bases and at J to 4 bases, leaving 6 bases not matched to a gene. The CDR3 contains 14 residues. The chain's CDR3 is CASSAGQGPYGYTF. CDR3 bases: TGTGCCAGCAGCGCCGGACAGGGACCCTATGGCTACACCTTC.

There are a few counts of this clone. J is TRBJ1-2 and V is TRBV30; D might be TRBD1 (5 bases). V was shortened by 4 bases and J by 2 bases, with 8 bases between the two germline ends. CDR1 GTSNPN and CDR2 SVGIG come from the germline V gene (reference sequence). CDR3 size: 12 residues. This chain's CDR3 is CAWNPGNYGYTF. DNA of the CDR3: TGTGCCTGGAATCCAGGGAACTATGGCTACACCTTC.